This TCR beta chain was obtained from a study of blood T cells in healthy people across ages. Findings of the study overall: When one million T cells were used, diversity estimates were thought to be underestimates.

The germline gives CDR1 KGHDR, CDR2 SFDVKD. The V gene end was trimmed by 4 bases and the J gene end by 3 bases; junction bases not matched to a gene: 9. This CDR3 region has 16 residues. The second PCR ran about 6 to 12 cycles with a sample-barcoded 5' primer and J-beta primers. TCRdb itself ran the 5' RACE reads through MiXCR, one entry per CDR3 protein. The sample yields about 930,000 distinct CDR3 sequences, almost 30% seen once. This clonotype was picked up a small number of times. Its antigen is as yet unknown. These data are also associated with another study on T cells of mothers and their children. That paper notes: Donors were three healthy Caucasian mothers and their six children. Addition of sample barcodes and 2-4 random nucleotides occurred through the M1S primer of the second PCR.

The sequenced sample consisted of blood. This chain joins TRBV24-1 and TRBJ2-3; 7 bases match TRBD1. The source of this sequence is a woman between 40 and 55 years old in good health. CDR3 DNA: TGTGCCACCAGTGAGCCCTCAGGGGGTAGAACAGATACGCAGTATTTT. Its protein product is CATSEPSGGRTDTQYF.